This TCR beta chain was recorded in a study of T cell repertoires in aging, cancer and after chemotherapy (dated by TCRdb to the late 2010s). Regarding the complete study: The donors fell into six age groups ranging from 30 or younger to 70 or older, and each group had at least three individuals. To look at immunoaging and at how T cells reconstitute after chemotherapy, the study profiled TCR beta repertoires in peripheral blood from both healthy donors and cancer patients. Control TCR repertoires from healthy donors were recorded across several months to years, and re-sampling revealed clear clonal overlap. Alongside fewer than 100 healthy donors serving as a reference group, the cohort included approximately 220 cancer patients, of whom around 91 had hematological cancers and some 130 had solid cancers. The complete dataset included around 8.8 million TCR reads.

Counted from cysteine to phenylalanine, this CDR3 has 13 amino acids. CDR3 DNA is the only sequence kept; it has 39 bases, read in frame from the first base. The germline V gene (reference sequence) specifies MNHNY as CDR1 and SVGAGI as CDR2. V sheds 2 bases and J sheds 4 bases, leaving 8 bases between their ends. Rearranged TRB sequences spanning V, D and J segments were amplified by multiplex touch-down PCR using a mixed TRB-A/B primer pool. Illumina adapters and sample indices were added to the amplicons in two consecutive PCR reactions performed with Phusion HS II polymerase. Amplicons were gel-purified with the NucleoSpin Gel and PCR Clean-up kit, then checked with Qubit and an Agilent 2100 Bioanalyzer. Libraries were sequenced on an Illumina MiSeq using 600-cycle, single-indexed, paired-end runs. From the authors' description of their analysis: Processing of the TRB sequences was carried out with MiXCR versions 2.12 and 3.0.5. Each unique CDR3 nucleotide sequence counted as one clone, and only productive sequences with at least two reads were retained. Repertoire metrics included Shannon diversity, evenness, clonality (one minus evenness), and alpha-parameterized diversity profiles from alpha 0 to 5. The IGoR algorithm was used to calculate generation probabilities for clones in the paired samples taken before and after chemotherapy. The public reads were reprocessed in TCRdb via fastp at Q25 and MiXCR, keeping in-frame beta chains. Identical CDR3 proteins give one entry, which carries the most common genes and DNA. The V and J calls and clone size come from TCRdb's table, not from the authors' own analysis. A total of about 13,000 distinct CDR3 sequences appear in this sample, 35% of them only once. 6.6% of the sample is in the top ten clones.

TCR beta rearrangements were amplified from genomic DNA isolated from peripheral blood, not from sorted cells or RNA. This clonotype was found a few times. This receptor's antigen is unknown. Qualities for individual bases were not recorded, and no much larger clone is one base off. Broader findings and caveats from the paper: Significantly lower blood TCR diversity and higher clonality were observed in untreated patients with hematological or solid cancers than in age-matched healthy donors. In both cancer cohorts, the median generation probability rose over the chemotherapy interval, which suggests that the repertoire was reconstituted through rebound thymic output. It was noted by the authors that conclusions about immunological memory after chemotherapy cannot be drawn from the repertoire data. In healthy donors, the decline in TCR diversity with age was mainly explained by loss of richness, whereas in cancer patients loss of evenness was also found to contribute.

This receptor chain uses TRBV6-6 and TRBJ2-5; the D region possibly corresponds to TRBD2 (5 bases align). The sequence was collected from a human donor in good health. The donor label of this sample is uncertain. Sequenced: blood. The DNA sequence reads TGTGCCAGCAGTTACATAGCGCGAGAGACCCAGTACTTC. It translates as CASSYIARETQYF.